This entry lists 21 T cell receptor beta chains sequenced from one sample in a study of blood T cell repertoires in COVID-19. Clones were sequenced by immunoSEQ multiplex PCR, and TCRdb holds only the in-frame ones, with some missing. The repertoire consists of nearly 200,000 clones, with around four fifths occurring once and the leading ten covering 0.85% to 0.95%. Sequenced: peripheral blood. The origin of the receptors is a man aged 55 to 70 with COVID-19, enrolled during active disease.

V gene TRBV19 combines with J gene TRBJ1-1, with a weak D call TRBD1 (6 bases). CDR1 and CDR2 (germline): LNHDA, SQIVND (reference sequence). The V end was cut by 9 bases, the J end by 1 base, with 24 bases between. This CDR3 has 17 residues. In DNA form, the CDR3 reads TGTGCCAGCGCAAACCCCCGGGACACAAATCGGAACACTGAAGCTTTCTTT. This gives the protein CASANPRDTNRNTEAFF.

The chain has TRBV2 and TRBJ1-4, with 9 bases lining up with TRBD1. The CDR3 is 14 amino acids. The germline CDR1 and CDR2 sequences are SNHLY and FYNNEI. The J segment lost 7 bases and the V segment lost 6 bases, leaving 6 bases of the junction unmatched. The CDR3 bases are TGTGCCAGCAGAGTGGGACAGGGAAGTGAAAAACTGTTTTTT. Its protein is CASRVGQGSEKLFF.

CDR3 in amino acids: CASSVVAGSGANVLTF. The CDR3 DNA reads TGTGCCAGCAGCGTAGTGGCAGGGTCTGGGGCCAACGTCCTGACTTTC. V and J are TRBV9 and TRBJ2-6; possible D gene TRBD1, 5 bases. The CDR3 covers 16 residues. V lost 0 bases and J 1 base, leaving 8 bases between the germline ends. The germline V gene has CDR1 SGDLS and CDR2 YYNGEE.

This chain connects TRBV7-9 to TRBJ2-7; TRBD2 might be the D (5 bases). V was clipped by 2 bases and J by 5 bases, with 13 bases between them. Germline V gives CDR1 SEHNR, CDR2 FQNEAQ (reference sequence). The CDR3 consists of 14 residues. CDR3 protein: CASSLRGLNDEQYF. Here the CDR3 DNA reads TGTGCCAGCAGCTTAAGAGGGCTTAATGACGAGCAGTACTTC.

About this clone itself: A read error may explain this, as a much larger clone is one base away. The chain links TRBV5-6 to TRBJ2-7, with D uncertain. Germline CDR1 reads SGHDT; CDR2 reads YYEEEE. The CDR3 has 11 amino acids. V lost 3 bases and J 3 bases, leaving 4 bases between the germline ends. CDR3 nucleotides: TGTGCCAGCAGCTCCCTCTACGAGCAGTACTTC. Its translation: CASSSLYEQYF.

This chain links TRBV9 with TRBJ1-4; 7 bases line up with TRBD1. V trimming: 0 bases; J trimming: 5 bases; junction bases outside the gene matches: 4. The CDR3 is 15 residues long. The germline CDR1 and CDR2 sequences are SGDLS and YYNGEE. The CDR3 bases are TGTGCCAGCAGCGTAGAACCAGGGGGGAATGAAAAACTGTTTTTT. Residues: CASSVEPGGNEKLFF.

This chain connects TRBV20-1 to TRBJ1-1, with no clear D. V was clipped by 3 bases and J by 6 bases, with 14 bases between them. Germline V CDR1 and CDR2: DFQATT, SNEGSKA (reference sequence). This CDR3 is 13 amino acids long. The CDR3 nucleotides are TGCAGTGCTAGTATACGGTCCCAGGCTGAAGCTTTCTTT. It translates to CSASIRSQAEAFF.

The chain recombines TRBV18 with TRBJ2-1; 8 bases match TRBD1. CDR3 length equals 15 residues. The V gene's germline CDR1 is KGHSH and CDR2 LQKENI. Germline trimming cut 5 bases from V and 5 bases from J; bases unmatched to any gene: 8. CDR3 sequence reads: CASSVTGTGDNEQFF. The CDR3 nucleotides are TGTGCCAGCTCAGTAACCGGGACAGGAGACAATGAGCAGTTCTTC.

The chain uses TRBV4-1 and TRBJ1-5, with TRBD1 matching over 7 bases. This CDR3 is 15 amino acids long. Losses at the gene ends were 2 bases for V and 4 bases for J; bases not matched to a gene: 5. Per germline, CDR1 MGHRA and CDR2 YSYEKL. The CDR3 is CASSQLGQSNQPQHF. The CDR3 DNA reads as TGCGCCAGCAGCCAACTGGGACAGTCAAATCAGCCCCAGCATTTT.

This clone has only one observation. The chain has TRBV2 and TRBJ2-1; TRBD2 matches 7 bases. Trimming took 3 bases from V and 13 from J; bases not matched to a gene: 3. Per the germline V gene, CDR1 is SNHLY and CDR2 is FYNNEI. This CDR3 is 11 amino acids long. DNA for the CDR3: TGTGCCAGCAGTGAGAGGGACTACCAGTTCTTC. This encodes CASSERDYQFF.

This chain uses TRBV14 with TRBJ1-3; D is uncertain. This CDR3 spans 16 amino acids. Germline V lookup: CDR1 SGHDN, CDR2 FVKESK. With 1 base removed from V and 3 bases from J, the gap between germline ends came to 13 bases. CDR3 nucleotide sequence: TGTGCCAGCAGCCAAGCCCCCGGTGGTTTTGGAAACACCATATATTTT. This sequence encodes CASSQAPGGFGNTIYF. The full variable domain, completed using reference TRBV14 and TRBJ1-3, is EAGVTQFPSHSVIEKGQTVTLRCDPISGHDNLYWYRRVMGKEIKFLLHFVKESKQDESGMPNNRFLAERTGGTYSTLKVQPAELEDSGVYFCASSQAPGGFGNTIYFGEGSWLTVV.

This chain connects TRBV30 to TRBJ1-2; TRBD1 agrees at 8 bases. V shed 4 bases, J shed 7 bases, and the junction held 5 bases outside the gene matches. The CDR3 spans 12 residues. CDR1 is GTSNPN, CDR2 SVGIG, per germline (reference sequence). The CDR3 DNA reads TGTGCCTGGACTAGACAGGGGTTTGGCTACACCTTC. Translating gives CAWTRQGFGYTF.

The chain combines TRBV4-3 with TRBJ1-5; D ambiguous. The CDR3 has 15 amino acids. V lost 1 base and J lost 4, with 11 bases in between. Germline CDR1 and CDR2: LGHNA and YSLEER. CDR3 coding DNA: TGCGCCAGCAGCCAAGTATACGGGGAGAATCAGCCCCAGCATTTT. Residues: CASSQVYGENQPQHF.

Points on this clone: Other DNA sequences within the sample encode an identical CDR3. This chain connects TRBV28 to TRBJ1-1; tentatively, D is TRBD1 (5 bases). Trimming cost V 2 bases and J 1 base, with 8 bases left between them. Germline assignment: CDR1 MDHEN and CDR2 SYDVKM. This CDR3 is 14 amino acids long. In DNA form, the CDR3 reads TGTGCCAGCAGTTTAGGACAAAGGAACACTGAAGCTTTCTTT. This sequence encodes CASSLGQRNTEAFF.

This chain links TRBV29-1 with TRBJ2-2; 10 bases are shared with TRBD2. CDR3 length equals 17 residues. CDR1 is SQVTM, CDR2 ANQGSEA, per germline. Trimming cost V 6 bases and J 1 base; bases outside gene matches: 11. The CDR3 coding sequence is TGCAGCGTCCCACAGCGGGAGGGGTCAAGGAACACCGGGGAGCTGTTTTTT. Its protein product is CSVPQREGSRNTGELFF.

J is TRBJ2-7 and V is TRBV3-1 (or the pseudogene TRBV3-2); 14 bases match TRBD2. The CDR3 runs 15 residues. After removal of 2 bases from V and 9 bases from J, the junction contained 6 bases not matched to a gene. Looked up from germline, CDR1 is LGHDT and CDR2 is YNNKEL (reference sequence). The DNA for the CDR3 is TGTGCCAGCAGCCAACCGGGACTAGCGGGAGAGGGGCAGTACTTC. Translation gives CASSQPGLAGEGQYF.

The CDR3 sequence: CASSLSRMNTEAFF. CDR3 bases: TGTGCCAGCAGTTTAAGCAGGATGAACACTGAAGCTTTCTTT. This sequence joins TRBV28 and TRBJ1-1; D is unclear. V was pared by 2 bases and J by 0 bases, with 7 bases between. The V gene's germline CDR1 is MDHEN and CDR2 SYDVKM. This CDR3 is built from 14 residues.

J is TRBJ1-2 and V is TRBV21-1; the DNA was not compared with TRBD1, the D call given in the table. TRBV21-1 is deemed a pseudogene. The CDR3 is made up of 15 amino acids. The CDR3 spells CASSKVDMTNYGYTF. The CDR3 DNA follows: TGTGCCAGCAGCAAAGTCGACATGACTAACTATGGCTACACCTTC.

This chain links TRBV7-9 with TRBJ2-3; 15 bases fit TRBD2. This CDR3 region has 16 residues. Germline assignment: CDR1 SEHNR and CDR2 FQNEAQ (reference sequence). The trim removed 5 bases at V and 4 bases at J, leaving 4 bases unmatched. The CDR3 reads CASSPGTSGRSDTQYF. For the CDR3, the DNA is TGTGCCAGCAGCCCGGGGACTAGCGGGAGGTCAGATACGCAGTATTTT.

The J gene is TRBJ2-7, the V gene TRBV28; TRBD1 aligns across 8 bases. The trim removed 4 bases at V and 2 bases at J, leaving 7 bases unmatched. In germline, CDR1 is MDHEN, CDR2 SYDVKM. This CDR3 is built from 15 residues. As DNA, the CDR3 is TGTGCCAGCAGTTCGGACAGGGTGGGGACCTACGAGCAGTACTTC. Residues: CASSSDRVGTYEQYF.

This clone appeared once. This chain uses TRBV28 with TRBJ2-1, with 7 bases aligning to TRBD1. V lost 6 bases and J lost 4; bases outside the gene matches: 6. The CDR3 contains 14 residues. Germline V lookup: CDR1 MDHEN, CDR2 SYDVKM. CDR3 coding DNA: TGTGCCAGCAGGACGGGACAGCGGTACAATGAGCAGTTCTTC. Translating gives CASRTGQRYNEQFF.